Ten or more counts support the clone carrying this T cell receptor beta chain. Its target is not known. The data belong to a study of T-cell memory formation after mild COVID-19. Overall study findings and caveats: Contracting clones from day 15 to 85 had balanced CD4/CD8; later expanders favoured CD4+. Pre-infection memory held some responding clones, suggesting pre-existing cross-reactive T cells responded.

Constant-segment primers and 5'RACE yielded cDNA libraries for TCR alpha and TCR beta, each carrying sample barcodes and UMIs. TCRdb analysed the 5' RACE reads with MiXCR anew, one entry per CDR3 protein. The sample has roughly 12,000 distinct CDR3 sequences, roughly 15% seen once. This clonotype originated in a man between 18 and 35 years old who had mild COVID-19 (a few samples of this study predate the infection). Cell type and time point are not known. Input material: PBMCs or a T cell subset sorted from them (not recorded which).

The CDR3 DNA reads as TGTGCCAGCTCACCCTCGGTGGGGGGCGTCGCAACTAATGAAAAACTGTTTTTT. Residues: CASSPSVGGVATNEKLFF. This rearrangement joins TRBV18 to TRBJ1-4, with TRBD1 as a possible D gene (6 bases). Germline CDR1 reads KGHSH; CDR2 reads LQKENI. There are 18 residues in the CDR3. Trimming took 3 bases from V and 0 from J, leaving 17 bases between them.